This is a list of T cell receptor beta chains from one sample in a study of blood T cell repertoires in COVID-19. This table comes from immunoSEQ multiplex PCR, and its TCRdb copy is limited to in-frame clones, with some not included. The table shows more than 50,000 clones, with approximately 90% occurring only once. Sequencing was done on a sample of peripheral blood. Receptors originate from a human donor in a cohort sampled during active COVID-19. Each CDR3 is given with its conserved first and last residue. The order of the fields is D gene, J gene, clone size, V gene, CDR3 protein, CDR3 DNA. D genes are given only for firm matches. Expanded clones get a size class; other rows say once, few or many, or leave the size out.

d_call: .; j_call: TRBJ1-1; clone_size: .; v_call: TRBV29-1; cdr3_aa: CSVEVVDSWAEAFF; cdr3_nt: TGCAGCGTTGAAGTTGTGGACAGCTGGGCTGAAGCTTTCTTT
d_call: .; j_call: TRBJ2-1; clone_size: .; v_call: TRBV9; cdr3_aa: CASSVTQNSYNEQFF; cdr3_nt: TGTGCCAGCAGCGTAACACAGAATTCCTACAATGAGCAGTTCTTC
d_call: TRBD1; j_call: TRBJ1-5; clone_size: .; v_call: TRBV19; cdr3_aa: CASRYPGTGGQPQHF; cdr3_nt: TGTGCCAGTCGGTACCCCGGGACAGGGGGGCAGCCCCAGCATTTT
d_call: TRBD1; j_call: TRBJ2-5; clone_size: .; v_call: TRBV24-1; cdr3_aa: CATSERDRETQYF; cdr3_nt: TGTGCCACCAGTGAACGGGACAGGGAGACCCAGTACTTC
d_call: TRBD2; j_call: TRBJ2-2; clone_size: .; v_call: TRBV28; cdr3_aa: CASSLAGVRTGELFF; cdr3_nt: TGTGCCAGCAGTTTAGCGGGAGTGCGAACCGGGGAGCTGTTTTTT
d_call: .; j_call: TRBJ2-5; clone_size: .; v_call: TRBV9; cdr3_aa: CASSVGSSETQYF; cdr3_nt: TGTGCCAGCAGCGTAGGTAGCTCGGAGACCCAGTACTTC
d_call: TRBD2; j_call: TRBJ2-3; clone_size: .; v_call: TRBV6-1; cdr3_aa: CASSEAAGGPDTQYF; cdr3_nt: TGTGCCAGCAGTGAAGCAGCGGGAGGGCCAGATACGCAGTATTTT
d_call: .; j_call: TRBJ1-4; clone_size: .; v_call: TRBV5-6; cdr3_aa: CASSLKTATNEKLFF; cdr3_nt: TGTGCCAGCAGCTTGAAGACAGCCACTAATGAAAAACTGTTTTTT
d_call: .; j_call: TRBJ2-7; clone_size: few; v_call: TRBV2; cdr3_aa: CASSGNRDEQYF; cdr3_nt: TGTGCCAGCAGTGGAAACAGGGACGAGCAGTACTTC
d_call: TRBD1; j_call: TRBJ1-1; clone_size: .; v_call: TRBV19; cdr3_aa: CASSMGQGATEAFF; cdr3_nt: TGTGCCAGTAGTATGGGACAGGGGGCGACTGAAGCTTTCTTT
d_call: .; j_call: TRBJ2-7; clone_size: .; v_call: TRBV11-2; cdr3_aa: CASSLGYRAYEQYF; cdr3_nt: TGTGCCAGCAGCTTAGGTTACAGGGCATACGAGCAGTACTTC
d_call: TRBD2; j_call: TRBJ2-2; clone_size: few; v_call: TRBV7-9; cdr3_aa: CASSGGAGYTGELFF; cdr3_nt: TGTGCCAGCAGCGGGGGAGCGGGGTACACCGGGGAGCTGTTTTTT
d_call: .; j_call: TRBJ2-1; clone_size: .; v_call: TRBV12-3/TRBV12-4; cdr3_aa: CASSFRVHEQFF; cdr3_nt: TGTGCCAGCAGTTTTCGGGTCCATGAGCAGTTCTTC
d_call: TRBD2; j_call: TRBJ2-2; clone_size: .; v_call: TRBV9; cdr3_aa: CASSVGGSGTGELFF; cdr3_nt: TGTGCCAGCAGCGTAGGCGGGAGTGGCACCGGGGAGCTGTTTTTT
d_call: TRBD1; j_call: TRBJ1-1; clone_size: .; v_call: TRBV7-6; cdr3_aa: CASSGGRDRGFPGSTEAFF; cdr3_nt: TGTGCCAGCAGCGGTGGTAGGGACAGGGGGTTTCCTGGCTCCACTGAAGCTTTCTTT
d_call: .; j_call: TRBJ1-1; clone_size: once; v_call: TRBV3-1/TRBV3-2; cdr3_aa: CASSQELNTEAFF; cdr3_nt: TGTGCCAGCAGCCAGGAGTTGAACACTGAAGCTTTCTTT
d_call: .; j_call: TRBJ2-2; clone_size: once; v_call: TRBV19; cdr3_aa: CASSSGSNTGELFF; cdr3_nt: TGTGCCAGTAGTTCCGGGAGTAACACCGGGGAGCTGTTTTTT
d_call: TRBD2; j_call: TRBJ2-6; clone_size: .; v_call: TRBV5-4; cdr3_aa: CASSFGEGGSSGANVLTF; cdr3_nt: TGTGCCAGCAGCTTCGGGGAGGGTGGGTCGTCTGGGGCCAACGTCCTGACTTTC
d_call: TRBD2; j_call: TRBJ2-7; clone_size: .; v_call: TRBV19; cdr3_aa: CASSISASGGYEQYF; cdr3_nt: TGTGCCAGTAGTATCTCCGCTAGCGGGGGCTACGAGCAGTACTTC
d_call: .; j_call: TRBJ1-1; clone_size: .; v_call: TRBV27; cdr3_aa: CASSLGLQSKAFF; cdr3_nt: TGTGCCAGCAGTCTCGGACTCCAATCGAAAGCTTTCTTT
d_call: .; j_call: TRBJ2-7; clone_size: .; v_call: TRBV5-6; cdr3_aa: CASSLGGPTDEQYF; cdr3_nt: TGTGCCAGCAGCTTGGGCGGCCCGACGGACGAGCAGTACTTC
d_call: .; j_call: TRBJ2-7; clone_size: .; v_call: TRBV13; cdr3_aa: CASSLGSRGTYEQYF; cdr3_nt: TGTGCCAGCAGCTTAGGGTCCAGGGGAACCTACGAGCAGTACTTC
d_call: .; j_call: TRBJ1-2; clone_size: .; v_call: TRBV28; cdr3_aa: CASGLGGSYYGYTF; cdr3_nt: TGTGCCAGCGGCCTGGGGGGGAGCTACTATGGCTACACCTTC
d_call: .; j_call: TRBJ2-3; clone_size: .; v_call: TRBV6-1; cdr3_aa: CASSEGGVGTQYF; cdr3_nt: TGTGCCAGCAGTGAAGGGGGGGTAGGTACGCAGTATTTT
d_call: .; j_call: TRBJ1-4; clone_size: .; v_call: TRBV10-3; cdr3_aa: CAISERGREKLFF; cdr3_nt: TGTGCCATCAGTGAGAGAGGGCGCGAAAAACTGTTTTTT
d_call: TRBD1; j_call: TRBJ2-7; clone_size: .; v_call: TRBV11-2; cdr3_aa: CASSKDRGTPSRSYEQYF; cdr3_nt: TGTGCCAGCAGCAAGGACAGGGGAACTCCGTCCCGGTCTTACGAGCAGTACTTC
d_call: TRBD1; j_call: TRBJ2-7; clone_size: .; v_call: TRBV4-2; cdr3_aa: CASSHSTSDRGYEQYF; cdr3_nt: TGTGCCAGCAGCCATTCCACCTCCGACAGGGGCTACGAGCAGTACTTC
d_call: .; j_call: TRBJ1-5; clone_size: .; v_call: TRBV28; cdr3_aa: CASNIGGVGNQPQHF; cdr3_nt: TGTGCCAGCAACATCGGGGGGGTAGGGAATCAGCCCCAGCATTTT
d_call: TRBD1; j_call: TRBJ1-4; clone_size: .; v_call: TRBV19; cdr3_aa: CASGTGAEKLFF; cdr3_nt: TGTGCCAGTGGGACAGGGGCTGAAAAACTGTTTTTT
d_call: .; j_call: TRBJ1-2; clone_size: .; v_call: TRBV24-1; cdr3_aa: CATSDPRKGIDGYTF; cdr3_nt: TGTGCCACCAGTGATCCACGCAAGGGGATCGATGGCTACACCTTC